Each of the 26 T cell receptor beta chains below was sequenced from the same sample in a study of cytomegalovirus exposure and HLA in healthy donors. The PCR was carried out with 60 Vbeta primers and 13 Jbeta primers. Sequencing used immunoSEQ multiplex PCR; TCRdb keeps in-frame clones, though not all of them. Here the sample spans 200,000 or so clones, 80% to 85% being singletons. Sequenced sample: PBMCs. These receptors were taken from a woman between 18 and 30 years old in good health and CMV-seropositive.

The chain couples TRBV10-3 to TRBJ2-3; TRBD2 matches 8 bases. This CDR3 comprises 15 residues. Germline CDR1 is ENHRY and CDR2 is SYGVKD. The J segment lost 3 bases and the V segment lost 2 bases, leaving 4 bases of the junction unmatched. Here the CDR3 reads CAISEGVAGTDTQYF. CDR3 DNA sequence: TGTGCCATCAGTGAGGGAGTAGCGGGAACAGATACGCAGTATTTT.

The chain carries TRBV5-1 and TRBJ1-1; a possible D gene is TRBD1 (6 bases). The V gene's germline CDR1 is SGHRS and CDR2 YFSETQ. The CDR3 is 15 residues long. V dropped 5 bases and J dropped 4 bases, with 18 bases sitting between them. The CDR3 DNA is TGCGCCAGCAGAGATACAGGGACCCGGACCACTGAAGCTTTCTTT. Its protein product is CASRDTGTRTTEAFF.

This chain uses TRBV5-6 with TRBJ1-2; TRBD1 might be the D (5 bases). This CDR3 contains 13 residues. Germline V gene sequence: CDR1 SGHDT, CDR2 YYEEEE. The ends were cut back, 0 bases at V and 6 bases at J, with 9 bases in the middle. CDR3 residues: CASSLVGVDGYTF. The CDR3 DNA sequence: TGTGCCAGCAGCTTGGTAGGGGTCGATGGCTACACCTTC.

V usage is TRBV7-3 and J usage is TRBJ1-1; perhaps TRBD1 as D (5 bases). V lost 5 bases and J 2 bases, leaving 15 bases between the germline ends. The CDR3 loop spans 15 amino acids. The germline CDR1 and CDR2 sequences are SGHTA and FQGTGA. CDR3 in amino acids: CASSPREERNTEAFF. DNA of the CDR3: TGTGCCAGCAGCCCCAGGGAGGAGAGAAACACTGAAGCTTTCTTT.

This clone was observed a single time. The chain is built from TRBV15 and TRBJ2-1; 8 bases fit TRBD2. This CDR3 spans 14 amino acids. Germline trimming cut 1 base from V and 6 bases from J; bases unmatched to any gene: 2. CDR1 and CDR2 (germline): LNHNV, YYDKDF (reference sequence). CDR3 protein: CATSRGGGTNEQFF. CDR3 sequence (DNA): TGTGCCACCAGCAGAGGCGGGGGGACCAATGAGCAGTTCTTC.

The rearrangement joins TRBV4-3 to TRBJ2-4, with 8 positions matching TRBD2. The CDR3 is 16 amino acids. From germline, CDR1 is LGHNA and CDR2 YSLEER. J gave up 7 bases and V 0 bases, and 8 bases lay outside the gene matches. The CDR3 region is CASSQEVMRGANIQYF. DNA of the CDR3: TGCGCCAGCAGCCAAGAGGTGATGCGGGGGGCGAACATTCAGTACTTC.

The V call is TRBV9, the J call TRBJ2-5, with TRBD2 matching 8 bases. Germline V gene data show CDR1 as SGDLS and CDR2 as YYNGEE. The ends lost 0 bases at V and 4 bases at J; junction bases unmatched: 11. There are 17 residues in the CDR3. CDR3 protein: CASSVGFGGALVETQYF. CDR3 bases: TGTGCCAGCAGCGTAGGTTTCGGGGGGGCCTTGGTAGAGACCCAGTACTTC.

The chain has TRBV19 and TRBJ1-2, with 9 positions matching TRBD1. The V gene's germline CDR1 is LNHDA and CDR2 SQIVND (reference sequence). The CDR3 sequence is 17 residues long. V dropped 5 bases and J dropped 4; count of bases not matched to a gene: 14. DNA for the CDR3: TGTGCCAGTAGTTCTTCCGGGGGTACAGGGGGCCGCTATGGCTACACCTTC. It specifies CASSSSGGTGGRYGYTF.

The chain carries TRBV28 and TRBJ1-4, with TRBD1 identical over 11 bases. There are 13 residues in the CDR3. With V trimmed by 8 bases and J by 14 bases, 10 bases remained unmatched. CDR1 and CDR2 from the germline V gene are MDHEN and SYDVKM. The CDR3 loop is CASGQGAGSWLFF. The CDR3 region has the DNA TGTGCCAGCGGACAGGGGGCTGGCAGTTGGCTGTTTTTT.

The CDR3 DNA is TGTGCCAGCAGTGAAGCGCGGGGGCTGGTTGGAGCTTTCTTT. It codes for CASSEARGLVGAFF. This chain joins TRBV6-1 and TRBJ1-1; tentative D call: TRBD1 (6 bases). CDR1 MNHNS and CDR2 SASEGT come from the germline V gene. This CDR3 is 14 amino acids long. Trimming left V 0 bases short and J 10 bases short, with 15 bases between.

The chain joins TRBV6-1 to TRBJ2-2; 9 positions agree with TRBD1. Germline V gene lookup returns CDR1 MNHNS and CDR2 SASEGT. The CDR3 extends over 17 amino acids. Trimming cost V 2 bases and J 4 bases; bases outside gene matches: 8. The CDR3 coding sequence is TGTGCCAGCAGTGAATCCCCTCCGGGACAGGGCACCGGGGAGCTGTTTTTT. Encoded protein: CASSESPPGQGTGELFF.

This chain joins TRBV27 and TRBJ2-2; the match to TRBD2 covers 14 bases. V lost 6 bases to trimming and J lost 0 bases; unmatched junction nucleotides: 9. The CDR3 consists of 19 residues. Germline lookup yields CDR1 MNHEY and CDR2 SMNVEV (reference sequence). The CDR3 coding sequence is TGTGCCAGCAGGAGACCGGGACTAGCGGGAGACGCGAACACCGGGGAGCTGTTTTTT. Protein sequence: CASRRPGLAGDANTGELFF.

The chain has TRBV5-1 and TRBJ2-1, with a possible D match to TRBD2 (5 bases). Per germline, CDR1 SGHRS and CDR2 YFSETQ. Deletions cut 6 bases from V and 5 bases from J, with 18 bases between. CDR3 size: 15 residues. This chain's CDR3 is CASNPGAEADNEQFF. The CDR3 DNA follows: TGCGCCAGCAATCCAGGAGCGGAGGCCGACAATGAGCAGTTCTTC.

The chain is built from TRBV6-1 and TRBJ1-2; no clear D. Germline V lookup: CDR1 MNHNS, CDR2 SASEGT. V dropped 5 bases and J dropped 8 bases, with 18 bases sitting between them. This CDR3 comprises 14 residues. The CDR3 nucleotides are TGTGCCAGCAGTTCCGTGGGCCCCGGAGGAGGCTACACCTTC. It codes for CASSSVGPGGGYTF.

This clone has just a few counts. The V call is TRBV11-3, the J call TRBJ2-5, with 9 bases identical to TRBD2. The V segment lost 5 bases and the J segment 2 bases; nucleotides outside the gene matches: 12. The CDR3 is 17 residues long. Germline V gives CDR1 SGHNT, CDR2 YENEEA. The CDR3 region is CASSPRSRGGAQETQYF. The DNA for the CDR3 is TGTGCCAGCAGCCCACGCTCTCGCGGGGGGGCGCAAGAGACCCAGTACTTC.

The chain combines TRBV6-1 with TRBJ2-2; 11 nucleotides match TRBD2. The CDR3 contains 15 residues. The germline V gene encodes CDR1 MNHNS and CDR2 SASEGT. V was clipped by 8 bases and J by 1 base; unmatched bases: 3. The CDR3 here is CASRLAGGNTGELFF. The CDR3 DNA sequence: TGTGCCAGCCGCCTAGCGGGGGGGAACACCGGGGAGCTGTTTTTT.

The chain recombines TRBV7-9 with TRBJ2-2; D unclear. There are 15 residues in the CDR3. The V gene lost 5 bases and the J gene lost 2 bases, with 12 bases spanning the gap. Germline CDR1 SEHNR, CDR2 FQNEAQ (reference sequence). CDR3 loop: CASSLGPSNTGELFF. The CDR3 DNA reads as TGTGCCAGCAGCCTAGGTCCAAGCAACACCGGGGAGCTGTTTTTT.

The V call is TRBV30, the J call TRBJ2-2; perhaps TRBD1 as D (6 bases). CDR3 size: 17 residues. CDR1 and CDR2 from the germline V gene are GTSNPN and SVGIG (reference sequence). V lost 1 base, J lost 1 base, and 16 bases lay in between. The CDR3 coding sequence is TGTGCCTGGAGTGGGGACACTCGGTCGATGAACACCGGGGAGCTGTTTTTT. Amino acids: CAWSGDTRSMNTGELFF.

This clone has more than one count but fewer than ten. J is TRBJ1-4 and V is TRBV15; D is unresolved. This CDR3 region has 13 residues. The germline V and J ends were trimmed by 0 bases and 8 bases, with 7 bases remaining between them. Germline V CDR1 and CDR2: LNHNV, YYDKDF (reference sequence). The CDR3: CATSRDRWEKLFF. The CDR3 DNA reads as TGTGCCACCAGCAGAGATCGGTGGGAAAAACTGTTTTTT. The whole variable domain, filled in from reference TRBV15 and TRBJ1-4, reads DAMVIQNPRYQVTQFGKPVTLSCSQTLNHNVMYWYQQKSSQAPKLLFHYYDKDFNNEADTPDNFQSRRPNTSFCFLDIRSPGLGDTAMYLCATSRDRWEKLFFGSGTQLSVL.

The chain uses TRBV20-1 and TRBJ2-5; 7 bases fit TRBD1. The J call is in doubt because the DNA end fits TRBJ2-7 better. Germline CDR1 reads DFQATT; CDR2 reads SNEGSKA (reference sequence). The CDR3 totals 10 residues. In DNA, the CDR3 is TGCAGTGCGGGACAGTACGAGCAGTACTTC. It is translated as CSAGQYEQYF.

The chain links TRBV2 to TRBJ2-5, with TRBD1 matching 7 bases. The J call may not be correct, given that the DNA end is closer to TRBJ2-7. CDR1 and CDR2 from the germline V gene are SNHLY and FYNNEI. The CDR3 has 13 residues. CDR3 amino acids: CASSSGTVYEQYF. Here the CDR3 DNA reads TGTGCCAGCAGTTCCGGGACAGTTTACGAGCAGTACTTC.

V is TRBV7-8 and J is TRBJ2-7, with 13 bases aligning to TRBD2. Trimming removed 4 bases from V and 5 bases from J; junction bases left unmatched: 5. CDR1 and CDR2 (germline): SGHVS, FQNEAQ. The CDR3 loop spans 15 amino acids. CDR3: CASSSTSGGANEQYV. The CDR3 nucleotides read TGTGCCAGCAGCTCCACTAGCGGGGGGGCCAACGAGCAGTACGTC.

This clone was detected a few times. This chain uses TRBV7-2 with TRBJ1-5; D gene ambiguous. This CDR3 has 11 residues. In germline, CDR1 is SGHTA, CDR2 FQGNSA. The germline V and J ends were trimmed by 5 bases and 11 bases, with 10 bases remaining between them. CDR3: CASSASRSQHF. The CDR3 DNA is TGTGCCAGCAGCGCAAGCCGTTCCCAGCATTTT.

This chain joins TRBV7-2 and TRBJ2-5; 9 positions agree with TRBD2. This CDR3 has 17 residues. Trimming at V came to 5 bases and at J to 5 bases, leaving 15 bases not matched to a gene. Germline V lookup: CDR1 SGHTA, CDR2 FQGNSA. The CDR3 bases are TGTGCCAGCAGCCCTGGAGGCGGCGGGGGGGCGCGGGAGACCCAGTACTTC. Translating gives CASSPGGGGGARETQYF.

The chain couples TRBV6-5 to TRBJ2-7, with D unclear. The CDR3 is 13 residues long. CDR1 MNHEY and CDR2 SVGAGI come from the germline V gene. Trimming left V 6 bases short and J 0 bases short, with 9 bases between. DNA for the CDR3: TGTGCCAGCAGACGAACAAGCTCCTACGAGCAGTACTTC. Translating it yields CASRRTSSYEQYF.

J is TRBJ1-1 and V is TRBV25-1; TRBD1 might be the D (5 bases). The CDR3 totals 11 residues. V was cut by 4 bases and J by 10 bases, with 10 bases left in between. Per germline, CDR1 MGHDK and CDR2 SYGVNS. CDR3 nucleotide sequence: TGTGCCAGCAGTGTGCGGGGGACAGCTTTCTTT. Translating gives CASSVRGTAFF.